One TCR beta chain is described in this entry. What it binds is unknown. This record comes from a study of cytomegalovirus exposure and HLA in healthy donors. In the study overall: Of all 400 or so donors who were genotyped, roughly 85% belonged to the Caucasian-associated ancestry cluster. Findings and caveats of the study: Earlier analysis found most TCR beta V segments productive about 90% or about 30% of the time.

Primers: 60 Vbeta forward and 13 Jbeta reverse. Repertoires were generated with immunoSEQ multiplex PCR, while TCRdb's copy carries only in-frame clones and drops some. This table holds approximately 150,000 clones, 55% to 80% found once. Trimming removed 5 bases from V and 2 bases from J; junction bases left unmatched: 4. Germline V CDR1 and CDR2: MNHEY, SMNVEV (reference sequence). The CDR3 has 15 amino acids. The material sequenced was PBMCs. The chain has TRBV27 and TRBJ2-1; the match to TRBD2 covers 9 bases. The source is a woman between 18 and 30 years old in good health and CMV-seropositive. CDR3 sequence: CASSDSGSPYNEQFF. In nucleotides, the CDR3 is TGTGCCAGCAGTGATAGCGGGAGCCCCTACAATGAGCAGTTCTTC.